This T cell receptor (beta chain) came from a study of blood T cell repertoires in COVID-19. The overall study: Both acute and convalescent COVID-19 samples were obtained from the United States, Italy and Spain. PBMCs, B-cell-depleted T cells, or T cells were the source of the cDNA or gDNA that made up the material.

Germline CDR1 SGHAT, CDR2 FQNNGV. Trimming at V came to 0 bases and at J to 4 bases, leaving 6 bases not matched to a gene. The CDR3 is made up of 16 amino acids. As handled by the study authors: Researchers report that nucleated cell counts were estimated from reference gene primer amplification. The data were produced by immunoSEQ multiplex PCR, yet TCRdb's version contains in-frame clones alone and is incomplete. That table supplies the V and J calls and clone size; D and trimming were determined from the DNA. Among about 160,000 clones listed, approximately 91% were seen once. J is TRBJ2-7 and V is TRBV11-2; 10 bases fit TRBD1. This clonotype originated in a man aged 18 to 30 with acute or convalescent COVID-19. The sample comprised peripheral blood. Here the CDR3 reads CASSLDDRGLRYEQYF. CDR3 DNA sequence: TGTGCCAGCAGCTTAGATGACAGGGGGCTCCGGTACGAGCAGTACTTC.